One and the same sample provided the 17 T cell receptor beta chains below, sequenced in a study of response to subunit inactivated influenza vaccine. Via MiXCR, TCRdb re-called the RT-PCR reads, giving one row per CDR3 protein. The sample consists of hundreds of thousands of distinct CDR3 sequences, less than 20% of them appearing once. The material was PBMCs from blood, obtained roughly 12 days after vaccination. Source of these receptors: a man in his forties or fifties who received an inactivated influenza vaccine.

This clonotype came up a few times. The chain couples TRBV6-2 or TRBV6-3 to TRBJ2-5; 7 positions agree with TRBD2. The junction had 4 bases not matched to a gene; V was cut back by 5 bases and J by 4 bases. Germline-derived CDR1 and CDR2 are MNHEY and SVGEGT. This CDR3 contains 13 residues. This CDR3 reads CASSISGVETQYF. The CDR3 coding sequence is TGTGCCAGCAGTATCAGCGGGGTAGAGACCCAGTACTTC.

The chain carries TRBV3-1 and TRBJ1-1, with a possible D match to TRBD1 (6 bases). Trimming left V 1 base short and J 4 bases short, with 16 bases between. The CDR3 runs 16 residues. Looked up from germline, CDR1 is LGHDT and CDR2 is YNNKEL (reference sequence). For the CDR3, the DNA is TGTGCCAGCAGCCAAGTCGGGGGGCCCGCCTCCACTGAAGCTTTCTTT. Its protein is CASSQVGGPASTEAFF.

This clonotype occurred a few times. The chain has TRBV27 and TRBJ2-7, with no clear D. The germline gives CDR1 MNHEY, CDR2 SMNVEV (reference sequence). This CDR3 contains 12 residues. V lost 8 bases, J lost 2 bases, and 10 bases lay in between. The CDR3: CASGPRTYEQYF. The DNA for the CDR3 is TGTGCCAGCGGACCGAGGACCTACGAGCAGTACTTC.

This clonotype was detected a few times. V is TRBV12-3 or TRBV12-4 and J is TRBJ2-1, with TRBD1 as a possible D gene (6 bases). Trimming left V 6 bases short and J 4 bases short, with 10 bases between. The CDR3 is made up of 13 amino acids. CDR3 sequence: CASRNREYNEQFF. DNA for the CDR3: TGTGCCAGCAGGAACAGGGAGTACAATGAGCAGTTCTTC.

This chain links TRBV20-1 with TRBJ2-3; 11 bases map to TRBD2. This CDR3 has 13 amino acids. Germline CDR1 DFQATT, CDR2 SNEGSKA (reference sequence). The junction had 5 bases not matched to a gene; V was cut back by 5 bases and J by 7 bases. For the CDR3, the DNA is TGCAGTGCTTTGACTAGCGGGGAATATACGCAGTATTTT. It encodes CSALTSGEYTQYF.

The chain joins TRBV28 to TRBJ2-4; possibly TRBD1 or TRBD2 for D (5 bases each). The CDR3 is 17 amino acids. Trimming cost V 1 base and J 0 bases, with 13 bases left between them. The V gene's germline CDR1 is MDHEN and CDR2 SYDVKM. CDR3 protein: CASSLSAGTLAKNIQYF. CDR3 nucleotide sequence: TGTGCCAGCAGTTTATCGGCAGGGACCTTAGCCAAAAACATTCAGTACTTC.

This clonotype has only a few counts. The chain combines TRBV7-2 with TRBJ2-2, with D unclear. Per the germline V gene, CDR1 is SGHTA and CDR2 is FQGNSA. The CDR3 runs to 15 residues. V gave up 5 bases and J gave up 2 bases, with 12 bases separating them. For the CDR3, the DNA is TGTGCCAGCAGCCGACGTGAGAAAAACACCGGGGAGCTGTTTTTT. Amino acids: CASSRREKNTGELFF. Combining the CDR3 with reference TRBV7-2 and TRBJ2-2 gives the whole variable domain GAGVSQSPSNKVTEKGKDVELRCDPISGHTALYWYRQSLGQGLEFLIYFQGNSAPDKSGLPSDRFSAERTGGSVSTLTIQRTQQEDSAVYLCASSRREKNTGELFFGEGSRLTVL.

The chain links TRBV6-1 to TRBJ2-7, with D maybe TRBD1 (5 bases). Germline CDR1 and CDR2: MNHNS and SASEGT. The CDR3 has 16 amino acids. Trimming pared 4 bases from V and 3 bases from J, leaving 19 bases between. In DNA form, the CDR3 reads TGTGCCAGCAGTGCAGACATCTCAGGGTCCCGCTACGAGCAGTACTTC. Amino acids: CASSADISGSRYEQYF.

V gene TRBV12-3 or TRBV12-4 combines with J gene TRBJ1-4; D remains unclear. V lost 6 bases, J lost 0 bases, and 11 bases lay in between. The CDR3 covers 15 residues. DNA for the CDR3: TGTGCCAGCAGGGCGCCCGGTCCAACTAATGAAAAACTGTTTTTT. It specifies CASRAPGPTNEKLFF.

The table lists this clonotype with many counts. The V gene is TRBV12-3 or TRBV12-4, the J gene TRBJ2-2; weak D call: TRBD1 (6 bases). The CDR3 is made up of 15 amino acids. V was cut by 10 bases and J by 1 base, with 16 bases left in between. The CDR3, as DNA: TGTGCCACCGCGTGGGGGCCACAGAACACCGGGGAGCTGTTTTTT. Encoded protein: CATAWGPQNTGELFF.

In nucleotides, the CDR3 is TGCAGTGCTAGTCCCTTCGACAGGGGAGGAGAGACCCAGTACTTC. Protein product: CSASPFDRGGETQYF. The rearrangement joins TRBV20-1 to TRBJ2-5; 8 bases match TRBD1. V shed 3 bases, J shed 4 bases, and the junction held 10 bases outside the gene matches. The CDR3 covers 15 residues. Germline-derived CDR1 and CDR2 are DFQATT and SNEGSKA (reference sequence).

The rearrangement links TRBV20-1 to TRBJ2-1; TRBD1 agrees at 7 bases. The germline V gene encodes CDR1 DFQATT and CDR2 SNEGSKA (reference sequence). This CDR3 has 14 residues. V was clipped by 6 bases and J by 8 bases; unmatched bases: 13. The CDR3 sequence is CSAANPGTAYEQFF. CDR3 nucleotide sequence: TGCAGTGCCGCGAATCCCGGGACAGCGTATGAGCAGTTCTTC.

This clonotype has just a few counts. The chain couples TRBV6-2 or TRBV6-3 to TRBJ2-5, with 9 nucleotides matching TRBD2. Germline V gene data show CDR1 as MNHEY and CDR2 as SVGEGT. The CDR3 is made up of 13 amino acids. The trim removed 8 bases at V and 4 bases at J, leaving 5 bases unmatched. This CDR3 is CASRAGGSETQYF. CDR3 coding DNA: TGTGCCAGCCGGGCGGGGGGGTCAGAGACCCAGTACTTC.

This clonotype occurred a few times. The chain joins TRBV5-1 to TRBJ2-5; D is uncertain. CDR1 is SGHRS and CDR2 is YFSETQ in the germline V gene. This CDR3 comprises 16 residues. Trimming left V 1 base short and J 2 bases short, with 15 bases between. CDR3 nucleotides: TGCGCCAGCAGCTTGTTAGGGCGGATCGCTCAAGAGACCCAGTACTTC. This encodes CASSLLGRIAQETQYF.

The chain is built from TRBV5-8 and TRBJ2-3; D gene unclear. This CDR3 has 13 residues. CDR1 SGHTS and CDR2 YDEGEE come from the germline V gene. V lost 4 bases and J 0 bases, leaving 6 bases between the germline ends. For the CDR3, the DNA is TGTGCCAGCAGCGTGATAAGCACAGATACGCAGTATTTT. It is translated as CASSVISTDTQYF. The complete variable domain, with remaining parts taken from reference TRBV5-8 and TRBJ2-3, reads EAGVTQSPTHLIKTRGQQATLRCSPISGHTSVYWYQQALGLGLQFLLWYDEGEERNRGNFPPRFSGRQFPNYSSELNVNALELEDSALYLCASSVISTDTQYFGPGTRLTVL.

This clonotype was detected only a few times. At one of its ends the junction is not consistent with the germline gene, which may arise from a read error. V and J are TRBV7-7 and TRBJ1-5; 9 bases fit TRBD1. Germline V gene data show CDR1 as SSHAT and CDR2 as FNYEAQ (reference sequence). The CDR3 totals 15 residues. The CDR3 bases are TGTGCTAGCAGCCACAGGACAGGGGATCTGCAGCCCCAGCATTTT. Its protein product is CASSHRTGDLQPQHF.

This clonotype occurred many times. This sequence joins TRBV19 and TRBJ2-7; D may be TRBD2 (6 bases). The CDR3 loop spans 13 amino acids. With 8 bases removed from V and 0 bases from J, the gap between germline ends came to 11 bases. The germline CDR1 and CDR2 sequences are LNHDA and SQIVND (reference sequence). The CDR3 nucleotides are TGTGCCAGTGCCCCGGGGGACTCCTACGAGCAGTACTTC. Amino acid sequence: CASAPGDSYEQYF.